This TCR beta chain was captured in a study of patients and donors after allogeneic stem cell transplantation. TCRdb processed the RT-PCR reads anew with MiXCR; each CDR3 protein has one entry. The sample includes about 8,300 distinct CDR3 sequences, around a tenth seen only once; the top ten take around half. This clonotype was picked up many times. Germline CDR1 reads SGHVS; CDR2 reads FQNEAQ. The ends lost 5 bases at V and 7 bases at J; junction bases unmatched: 11. This CDR3 is built from 16 residues. The sequence was obtained from a human donor who was either an allogeneic HSCT recipient or a stem cell or donor lymphocyte infusion donor (not recorded which). It is not recorded whose cells these are; they may come from a transplant donor. This chain connects TRBV7-8 to TRBJ2-1; TRBD2 matches at 10 bases. The material sequenced was blood, either unsorted or a sorted T cell fraction (not recorded which). The CDR3 region is CASSTTSGVVLNEQFF. CDR3 in DNA: TGTGCCAGCAGCACTACTAGCGGGGTCGTTTTGAATGAGCAGTTCTTC.